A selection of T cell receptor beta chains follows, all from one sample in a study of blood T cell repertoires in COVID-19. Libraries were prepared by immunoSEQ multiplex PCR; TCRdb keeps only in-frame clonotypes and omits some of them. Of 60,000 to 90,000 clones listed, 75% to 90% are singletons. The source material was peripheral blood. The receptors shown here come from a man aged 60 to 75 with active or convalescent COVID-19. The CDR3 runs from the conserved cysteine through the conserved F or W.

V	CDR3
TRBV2	CASSEALFQRTEAFF
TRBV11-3	CASSLEAGSSYNEQFF
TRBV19	CASSIRANNSPLHF
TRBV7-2	CASIARASGGPQETQYF
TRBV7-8	CASSLGVGGGYTF
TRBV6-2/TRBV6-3	CASSSPPDRTSFLQHF
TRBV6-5	CASSWTLAGGTNEQFF
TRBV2	CASRAGTGPAGELFF
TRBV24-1	CATSAGGSDTQYF
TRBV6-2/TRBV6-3	CASSYAFDTDTQYF
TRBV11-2	CASSLGWAGRTDTQYF
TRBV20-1	CSASPGQGANYGYTF
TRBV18	CASSPNQETQYF
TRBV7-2	CASSLANRGARNTIYF
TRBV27	CASSLWQGDSSPLHF
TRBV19	CASSTTGAKGNQPQHF
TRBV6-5	CASSYVARQGNYGYTF
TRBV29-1	CSVASGTSGSNEQFF
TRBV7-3	CASSVGLAASDTQYF
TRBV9	CASSPPRVDTQYF
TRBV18	CASSPETAATNEKLFF
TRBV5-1	CASSPGGGGQPQHF
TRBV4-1	CASSLMTDANYGYTF
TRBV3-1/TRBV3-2	CASSYIRGGNTEAFF
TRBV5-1	CASSLVGGFIQETQYF
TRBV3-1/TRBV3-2	CASSHRTTYGYTF
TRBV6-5	CASQRGPLAKNIQYF
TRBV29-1	CSVSRVAHWNTEAFF
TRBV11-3	CASSSGLAGGWQFF
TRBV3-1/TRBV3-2	CASSLRTGRADTQYF
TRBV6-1	CASSEAGTASTDTQYF
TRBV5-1	CASTRDSLGGEAFF
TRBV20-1	CSASGLAASTDTQYF
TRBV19	CASSTGTGVAGPYEQYF
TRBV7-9	CASSPGQGPFYGYTF
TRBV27	CASSWTGHNSPLHF
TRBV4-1	CASSQDGAASSYEQYF
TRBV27	CASSSTSAGGADTQYF
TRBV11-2	CASSLAREEKLFF
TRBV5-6	CASSGLASWELFF
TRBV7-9	CASSLTQGSGNTIYF
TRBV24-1	CATSDSRLAGSYNEQFF
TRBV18	CASSPGNTGELFF
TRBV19	CASSPQGQNTGELFF
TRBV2	CASKVGAGTQYF
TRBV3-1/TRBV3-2	CASSQERVGQFF
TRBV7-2	CASSKTGGTSYNEQFF
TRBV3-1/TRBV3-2	CASSLSGGAGNEQFF
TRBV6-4	CASSDTQGTSRKINEQFF
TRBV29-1	CSVAWGGITDTQYF
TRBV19	CASRRQGDYGYTF
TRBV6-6	CASVKPTGATGELFF